Listed here are 31 T cell receptor beta chains from one sample, sequenced in a study of regulatory T cells in long-lasting Graves disease. The time point here: newly diagnosed GD, antithyroid drugs for less than 3 months. There was RNA extracted from PBMCs, and the TCR library was made from it. Construction of TCR beta libraries relied on iRepertoire HTBI primers and on Arm-PCR targeting CDR3 regions. TCRdb reprocessed the multiplex PCR reads via MiXCR and lists one record per CDR3 protein. The sample carries some 460,000 distinct CDR3 sequences, roughly 16% recorded once. The same data also went into a second study, on T cells in Graves' hyperthyroidism and ophthalmopathy.

The sequencing here drew on peripheral blood mononuclear cells (PBMCs), taken at new diagnosis, from a patient treated with antithyroid drugs. These receptors were collected from a man aged 35 to 55 with Graves disease.

The chain employs TRBV7-3 and TRBJ2-2; no clear D. This CDR3 is 17 amino acids long. V was clipped by 1 base and J by 4 bases, with 16 bases between them. CDR1 and CDR2 (germline): SGHTA, FQGTGA. CDR3 sequence reads: CASSLNSPESGTGELFF. CDR3 coding DNA: TGTGCCAGCAGCTTAAACTCCCCGGAGTCCGGCACCGGGGAGCTGTTTTTT.

The chain is built from TRBV30 and TRBJ1-1, with D uncertain. Trimming left V 3 bases short and J 3 bases short, with 11 bases between. This CDR3 has 13 residues. Germline V gene sequence: CDR1 GTSNPN, CDR2 SVGIG (reference sequence). In nucleotides, the CDR3 is TGTGCCTGGAGGGTTGCCCGCTACACTGAAGCTTTCTTT. This sequence encodes CAWRVARYTEAFF.

This clonotype showed up just a few times. The rearrangement uses TRBV11-3 and TRBJ1-1; D uncertain. Trimming pared 1 base from V and 0 bases from J, leaving 6 bases between. The CDR3 has 14 amino acids. Germline V CDR1 and CDR2: SGHNT, YENEEA. CDR3 amino acids: CASSLAPLNTEAFF. The CDR3 nucleotides read TGTGCCAGCAGCTTAGCTCCATTGAACACTGAAGCTTTCTTT.

This clonotype was found a few times. This chain links TRBV24-1 with TRBJ2-5; D may be TRBD1 (6 bases). Trimming removed 2 bases at V and 3 bases at J, with 9 bases between. The CDR3 sequence is 14 residues long. Germline V gives CDR1 KGHDR, CDR2 SFDVKD. CDR3 DNA sequence: TGTGCCACCAGTGATTCCGCAGGGGAAGAGACCCAGTACTTC. Amino acid sequence: CATSDSAGEETQYF.

In its sample, this clonotype was seen many times. V usage is TRBV2 and J usage is TRBJ2-7, with D perhaps matching TRBD2 (5 bases). V was cut by 6 bases and J by 4 bases, with 19 bases left in between. There are 15 residues in the CDR3. Germline V gives CDR1 SNHLY, CDR2 FYNNEI. The CDR3 sequence: CASRPTEGLVYEQYF. The CDR3 nucleotides are TGTGCCAGCAGACCCACCGAGGGCCTTGTGTACGAGCAGTACTTC.

V gene TRBV4-2 combines with J gene TRBJ2-6; 10 bases match TRBD2. V lost 1 base and J lost 1; bases outside the gene matches: 4. The CDR3 extends over 18 amino acids. Germline V gene data show CDR1 as LGHNA and CDR2 as YNFKEQ. CDR3 nucleotide sequence: TGTGCCAGCAGCCAAGCTAGCGGGAGAAATTCTGGGGCCAACGTCCTGACTTTC. This sequence encodes CASSQASGRNSGANVLTF.

The chain carries TRBV15 and TRBJ1-6; D not resolved. Germline CDR1 and CDR2: LNHNV and YYDKDF (reference sequence). This CDR3 comprises 13 residues. The V gene lost 3 bases and the J gene lost 8 bases, with 8 bases spanning the gap. As DNA, the CDR3 is TGTGCCACCAGCAGGACCACGGATTCACCCCTCCACTTT. It translates to CATSRTTDSPLHF.

At least ten counts were recorded for this clonotype. The chain couples TRBV7-3 to TRBJ2-1; D is unclear. The CDR3 totals 15 residues. Germline lookup yields CDR1 SGHTA and CDR2 FQGTGA. Trimming pared 5 bases from V and 0 bases from J, leaving 11 bases between. In nucleotides, the CDR3 is TGTGCCAGCAGCCGGGCGCAGAGCTCCTACAATGAGCAGTTCTTC. It translates to CASSRAQSSYNEQFF.

The sample holds a few counts of this clonotype. This chain connects TRBV2 to TRBJ1-6; 8 bases are shared with TRBD1. The CDR3 covers 14 residues. V trimming: 5 bases; J trimming: 10 bases; junction bases outside the gene matches: 7. Germline V gene data show CDR1 as SNHLY and CDR2 as FYNNEI. Here the CDR3 reads CASSSQGARSPLHF. The CDR3 nucleotides read TGTGCCAGCAGTTCCCAGGGGGCGCGGTCACCCCTCCACTTT.

On this clonotype: A much more abundant neighbour one base away suggests this may be a read error. The chain carries TRBV5-1 and TRBJ2-7, with D unresolved. Germline V gives CDR1 SGHRS, CDR2 YFSETQ. V shed 6 bases and J shed 1 base, with 11 bases lying between them. The CDR3 runs 13 residues. The chain's CDR3 is CASTRVGSYEQYF. The CDR3 region has the DNA TGCGCCAGCACCCGAGTTGGTTCCTACGAGCAGTACTTC.

This clonotype was recorded many times. The chain is built from TRBV5-4 and TRBJ2-3, with 8 bases aligning to TRBD2. CDR3 length: 15 residues. Germline CDR1 and CDR2: SGHNT and YYREEE (reference sequence). Unmatched junction bases numbered 9, after V lost 3 bases and J lost 6 bases. Written as DNA, the CDR3 is TGTGCCAGCAGCTCGACTAGCGTCGGAGGGGATACGCAGTATTTT. This encodes CASSSTSVGGDTQYF.

Many counts were recorded for this clonotype. This sequence joins TRBV12-3 or TRBV12-4 and TRBJ2-7, with TRBD2 identical over 14 bases. The length of the CDR3 is 15 residues. The ends lost 5 bases at V and 5 bases at J; junction bases unmatched: 5. CDR3 loop: CASSKGTSGSNEQYF. The CDR3 DNA reads TGTGCCAGCAGTAAAGGGACTAGCGGGAGCAACGAGCAGTACTTC.

There are many counts of this clonotype. The genes are TRBV20-1 and TRBJ2-7; TRBD2 matches 12 bases. This CDR3 region has 21 residues. CDR1 and CDR2 from the germline V gene are DFQATT and SNEGSKA (reference sequence). J gave up 4 bases and V 2 bases, and 24 bases lay outside the gene matches. The CDR3 nucleotides read TGCAGTGCTAGACCCGGACTAGCGGGACAAAACCCACAGGGGGGGGGATACGAGCAGTACTTC. Amino acids: CSARPGLAGQNPQGGGYEQYF.

For this clonotype: A much larger clone sits a single nucleotide away, making a read error possible. V and J are TRBV12-3 or TRBV12-4 and TRBJ2-3, with no clear D. The CDR3 consists of 15 residues. Trimming pared 3 bases from V and 2 bases from J, leaving 12 bases between. DNA of the CDR3: TGTGCCAGCAGTTTGTTTTCGTCAGCCACAGATACGCAGTATTTT. Amino acids: CASSLFSSATDTQYF.

This clonotype was counted only a few times. The V gene is TRBV13, the J gene TRBJ2-1, with 8 bases lining up with TRBD2. Germline V gene data show CDR1 as PRHDT and CDR2 as FYEKMQ (reference sequence). CDR3 size: 16 residues. Trimming cost V 1 base and J 7 bases; bases outside gene matches: 9. The CDR3 DNA follows: TGTGCCAGCAGCTTAGAAGGGTTCTCGGGGGGGAATGAGCAGTTCTTC. Translated: CASSLEGFSGGNEQFF. Complete variable domain (other parts from reference TRBV13 and TRBJ2-1): AAGVIQSPRHLIKEKRETATLKCYPIPRHDTVYWYQQGPGQDPQFLISFYEKMQSDKGSIPDRFSAQQFSDYHSELNMSSLELGDSALYFCASSLEGFSGGNEQFFGPGTRLTVL.

This clonotype was seen ten or more times. The V gene is TRBV10-1, the J gene TRBJ2-7; 13 bases are a match to TRBD2. The CDR3 spans 17 residues. V lost 0 bases and J lost 4; bases outside the gene matches: 6. The germline CDR1 and CDR2 sequences are WNHNN and SYGVQD (reference sequence). CDR3 coding DNA: TGCGCCAGCAGTGAGTCGGCGGGACTAGCGGGACAGTACGAGCAGTACTTC. This translates into CASSESAGLAGQYEQYF.

This clonotype appeared many times. The rearrangement uses TRBV6-1 and TRBJ2-3; D is possibly TRBD2 (6 bases). In germline, CDR1 is MNHNS, CDR2 SASEGT. V shed 7 bases and J shed 1 base, with 9 bases lying between them. There are 13 residues in the CDR3. CDR3 protein: CASTRRGTDTQYF. Here the CDR3 DNA reads TGTGCCAGCACCCGGAGGGGCACAGATACGCAGTATTTT.

Ten or more counts support this clonotype. The chain is built from TRBV30 and TRBJ2-7; no clear D. This CDR3 region has 14 residues. Germline CDR1 reads GTSNPN; CDR2 reads SVGIG (reference sequence). The germline V and J ends were trimmed by 2 bases and 6 bases, with 17 bases remaining between them. DNA of the CDR3: TGTGCCTGGAGTTTCTCTCGTACCTCGATCGAGCAGTACTTC. This gives the protein CAWSFSRTSIEQYF.

This clonotype was seen a few times. This chain's CDR3 is CSAPSLPTQYF. CDR3 sequence (DNA): TGCAGTGCCCCTTCACTACCGACGCAGTATTTT. This rearrangement joins TRBV20-1 to TRBJ2-3; D uncertain. CDR3 length: 11 residues. V shed 6 bases and J shed 9 bases, with 13 bases lying between them. Germline V gene data show CDR1 as DFQATT and CDR2 as SNEGSKA (reference sequence).

V usage is TRBV7-8 and J usage is TRBJ2-1, with D perhaps matching TRBD2 (6 bases). This CDR3 is built from 15 residues. Germline V gene lookup returns CDR1 SGHVS and CDR2 FQNEAQ. The ends were cut back, 3 bases at V and 5 bases at J, with 14 bases in the middle. Written as DNA, the CDR3 is TGTGCCAGCAGCTTCCGGGGTAGCGGAGACAATGAGCAGTTCTTC. Translated, it gives CASSFRGSGDNEQFF.

This clonotype was detected many times. The CDR3 region is CASSLSSGGRISTDTQYF. Written as DNA, the CDR3 is TGTGCCAGCAGTTTAAGTTCCGGTGGACGGATCAGCACAGATACGCAGTATTTT. The gene calls are TRBV28 and TRBJ2-3; D is uncertain. The V end was cut by 2 bases, the J end by 0 bases, with 18 bases between. The CDR3 sequence is 18 residues long. From germline, CDR1 is MDHEN and CDR2 SYDVKM. Combining the CDR3 with reference TRBV28 and TRBJ2-3 gives the whole variable domain DVKVTQSSRYLVKRTGEKVFLECVQDMDHENMFWYRQDPGLGLRLIYFSYDVKMKEKGDIPEGYSVSREKKERFSLILESASTNQTSMYLCASSLSSGGRISTDTQYFGPGTRLTVL.

This clonotype was seen a single time. V and J are TRBV5-1 and TRBJ2-5, with D unresolved. The V end lost 6 bases, the J end lost 5 bases, and 8 bases lay between the germline ends. CDR1 is SGHRS and CDR2 is YFSETQ in the germline V gene. This CDR3 is built from 11 residues. The CDR3 coding sequence is TGCGCCAGCACATGGGCCGAGACCCAGTACTTC. This sequence encodes CASTWAETQYF. The variable domain in full, with the rest retrieved from reference TRBV5-1 and TRBJ2-5, is KAGVTQTPRYLIKTRGQQVTLSCSPISGHRSVSWYQQTPGQGLQFLFEYFSETQRNKGNFPGRFSGRQFSNSRSEMNVSTLELGDSALYLCASTWAETQYFGPGTRLLVL.

This clonotype was detected ten times or more. The chain carries TRBV2 and TRBJ2-1, with 10 bases aligning to TRBD1. V dropped 5 bases and J dropped 5; count of bases not matched to a gene: 6. Germline assignment: CDR1 SNHLY and CDR2 FYNNEI. CDR3 length equals 15 residues. CDR3 in DNA: TGTGCCAGCAGTCTCCGGGACAGGGGCAACAATGAGCAGTTCTTC. As protein: CASSLRDRGNNEQFF.

The chain joins TRBV5-6 to TRBJ1-4; possibly TRBD1 for D (6 bases). Germline V lookup: CDR1 SGHDT, CDR2 YYEEEE. The V end was cut by 3 bases, the J end by 3 bases, with 12 bases between. This CDR3 comprises 15 residues. CDR3 nucleotide sequence: TGTGCCAGCAGCTCCACCAGACAGGCTAATGAAAAACTGTTTTTT. Its protein product is CASSSTRQANEKLFF. Together with reference TRBV5-6 and TRBJ1-4, the CDR3 gives the full variable domain: DAGVTQSPTHLIKTRGQQVTLRCSPKSGHDTVSWYQQALGQGPQFIFQYYEEEERQRGNFPDRFSGHQFPNYSSELNVNALLLGDSALYLCASSSTRQANEKLFFGSGTQLSVL.

This clonotype was seen many times. J is TRBJ2-1 and V is TRBV5-1; D possibly corresponds to TRBD1 (5 bases). The DNA end lines up better with TRBJ2-5; the J call may be wrong. Germline values: CDR1 SGHRS, CDR2 YFSETQ. The CDR3 is made up of 16 amino acids. DNA of the CDR3: TGCGCCAGCAGCTTGGGACAGCTTCGTAAGGGTGAGACCCAGTACTTC. Residues: CASSLGQLRKGETQYF.

This clonotype was seen ten or more times. The chain recombines TRBV11-2 with TRBJ2-1; 11 bases are a match to TRBD2. CDR3 length equals 15 residues. The V segment lost 5 bases and the J segment 3 bases; nucleotides outside the gene matches: 3. Germline assignment: CDR1 SGHAT and CDR2 FQNNGV. Here the CDR3 DNA reads TGTGCCAGCAGCCGGACTAGCGGGTTCTACAATGAGCAGTTCTTC. Its protein product is CASSRTSGFYNEQFF.

In its sample, this clonotype was seen a few times. At one end, the junction sequence differs from germline, possibly due to a read error. This chain links TRBV12-5 with TRBJ2-3; 7 bases fit TRBD2. This CDR3 has 15 amino acids. Per the germline V gene, CDR1 is LGHNT and CDR2 is FRNRAP. The CDR3, as DNA: TGTGCTAGTGGGTGGCGGGGGACCATCACAGGTACGCAGTATTTT. It translates to CASGWRGTITGTQYF. Combining the CDR3 with reference TRBV12-5 and TRBJ2-3 gives the whole variable domain DARVTQTPRHKVTEMGQEVTMRCQPILGHNTVFWYRQTMMQGLELLAYFRNRAPLDDSGMPKDRFSAEMPDATLATLKIQPSEPRDSAVYFCASGWRGTITGTQYFGPGTRLTVL.

A word on this clonotype: A much larger clone sits a single nucleotide away, making a read error possible. The chain recombines TRBV3-1 with TRBJ1-1, with D tentatively TRBD1 (5 bases). The closer fit of TRBJ2-1 to the DNA end suggests the J call may be wrong. The CDR3 covers 14 residues. Germline CDR1 is LGHDT and CDR2 is YNNKEL (reference sequence). The CDR3 coding sequence is TGTGCCAGCAGCCAAGGACAGTATCGAGACGAGCAGTTCTTC. Translated, it gives CASSQGQYRDEQFF.

This clonotype was counted ten times or more. The chain couples TRBV28 to TRBJ2-7; D possibly corresponds to TRBD2 (6 bases). The CDR3 is 14 amino acids. Germline V lookup: CDR1 MDHEN, CDR2 SYDVKM. V lost 8 bases and J 0 bases, leaving 14 bases between the germline ends. CDR3 DNA: TGTGCCAGCTCCTATCTAGCGATCTCCTACGAGCAGTACTTC. It encodes CASSYLAISYEQYF. Supplemented by reference TRBV28 and TRBJ2-7, the full variable domain reads DVKVTQSSRYLVKRTGEKVFLECVQDMDHENMFWYRQDPGLGLRLIYFSYDVKMKEKGDIPEGYSVSREKKERFSLILESASTNQTSMYLCASSYLAISYEQYFGPGTRLTVT.

V is TRBV12-3 or TRBV12-4 and J is TRBJ1-5; TRBD1 matches 10 bases. The CDR3 covers 15 residues. V trimming: 5 bases; J trimming: 7 bases; junction bases outside the gene matches: 8. The CDR3 here is CASSRQGATGQPQHF. The CDR3 region has the DNA TGTGCCAGCAGTAGACAGGGGGCTACCGGGCAGCCCCAGCATTTT.

The J gene is TRBJ1-2, the V gene TRBV19; 8 nucleotides align to TRBD1. V gave up 5 bases and J gave up 2 bases; unmatched junction bases: 4. CDR1 is LNHDA, CDR2 SQIVND, per germline (reference sequence). The CDR3 runs to 14 residues. CDR3 nucleotides: TGTGCCAGTAGTTCGGGACAGGAGAACTATGGCTACACCTTC. This codes for CASSSGQENYGYTF. Drawing the rest from reference TRBV19 and TRBJ1-2, the complete variable domain is DGGITQSPKYLFRKEGQNVTLSCEQNLNHDAMYWYRQDPGQGLRLIYYSQIVNDFQKGDIAEGYSVSREKKESFPLTVTSAQKNPTAFYLCASSSGQENYGYTFGSGTRLTVV.